This entry lists 21 T cell receptor beta chains sequenced from one sample in a study of glioma-infiltrating T cells. Using RNA template, CDR3s of TCR alpha and beta were amplified with iRepertoire arm-PCR. TCRdb independently ran MiXCR on the multiplex PCR reads; one entry per CDR3 protein. The sample yields 40,000 or so distinct CDR3 sequences, 20% to 25% seen once. Sequences were obtained from glioma tissue, nonneoplastic brain tissue, or PBMCs (not recorded which). These TCRs come from a human donor with low-grade glioma or glioblastoma, undergoing nonglioma brain surgery, or in good health (not recorded which).

The chain combines TRBV20-1 with TRBJ2-3; no clear D. There are 14 residues in the CDR3. Looked up from germline, CDR1 is DFQATT and CDR2 is SNEGSKA (reference sequence). V was cut by 5 bases and J by 2 bases, with 14 bases left in between. The CDR3 is CSAGWYEDTDTQYF. CDR3 in DNA: TGCAGTGCTGGGTGGTACGAAGACACAGATACGCAGTATTTT.

This clonotype was observed many times. In DNA, the CDR3 is TGTGCCAGCAGCCGGGGAGGAGGAGCTTTCTTT. Its protein is CASSRGGGAFF. The chain links TRBV3-1 to TRBJ1-1; D unclear. The V gene's germline CDR1 is LGHDT and CDR2 YNNKEL (reference sequence). The V gene lost 4 bases and the J gene lost 10 bases, with 10 bases spanning the gap. The CDR3 consists of 11 residues.

On this clonotype: Since a much larger clone is just one base distant, this may be a read error. This chain connects TRBV19 to TRBJ2-7; D is undetermined. Trimming removed 3 bases at V and 2 bases at J, with 8 bases between. The V gene's germline CDR1 is LNHDA and CDR2 SQIVND (reference sequence). The CDR3 has 13 residues. In nucleotides, the CDR3 is TGTGCCAGTAGTATCCCTGTAACCTACGAGCAGTACTTC. Its translation: CASSIPVTYEQYF.

This clonotype was counted at least ten times. The chain links TRBV28 to TRBJ1-1, with unresolved D. Between the trimmed V and J ends, which lost 4 bases and 1 base, there was a span of 7 bases. Germline CDR1 MDHEN, CDR2 SYDVKM. The CDR3 totals 13 residues. CDR3 DNA: TGTGCCAGCAGTTGGACGCAGAACACTGAAGCTTTCTTT. Translated: CASSWTQNTEAFF.

This chain links TRBV4-2 with TRBJ2-1; D possibly matches TRBD1 or TRBD2 (5 bases each). The germline V and J ends were trimmed by 4 bases and 4 bases, with 11 bases remaining between them. The V gene's germline CDR1 is LGHNA and CDR2 YNFKEQ. CDR3 size: 14 residues. The CDR3 here is CASSPPGAYNEQFF. CDR3 DNA sequence: TGTGCCAGCAGCCCCCCCGGGGCTTACAATGAGCAGTTCTTC.

At least ten counts were recorded for this clonotype. The J gene is TRBJ1-5, the V gene TRBV27; 8 positions agree with TRBD1. Germline CDR1 MNHEY, CDR2 SMNVEV (reference sequence). This CDR3 is 15 amino acids long. Germline trimming cut 3 bases from V and 3 bases from J; bases unmatched to any gene: 4. For the CDR3, the DNA is TGTGCCAGCAGTTTTAGGACAGGGATCAATCAGCCCCAGCATTTT. Translation: CASSFRTGINQPQHF.

This clonotype was counted only a few times. The chain joins TRBV30 to TRBJ1-1, with D uncertain. Germline V gives CDR1 GTSNPN, CDR2 SVGIG (reference sequence). Deletions cut 6 bases from V and 1 base from J, with 12 bases between. The CDR3 is 13 residues long. The CDR3 sequence: CACRSNTNTEAFF. In nucleotides, the CDR3 is TGTGCCTGCAGAAGCAACACGAACACTGAAGCTTTCTTT.

This clonotype was picked up many times. This chain links TRBV29-1 with TRBJ1-1; perhaps TRBD1 as D (5 bases). CDR1 and CDR2 (germline): SQVTM, ANQGSEA. This CDR3 contains 12 residues. V lost 7 bases to trimming and J lost 0 bases, with 9 bases between them. The DNA for the CDR3 is TGCAGCGGGGGGGATTTGAACACTGAAGCTTTCTTT. It codes for CSGGDLNTEAFF.

This clonotype was seen many times. Being one base from a much bigger clone, this may be a read error. This chain links TRBV27 with TRBJ2-1; possibly TRBD1 or TRBD2 for D (5 bases each). Looked up from germline, CDR1 is MNHEY and CDR2 is SMNVEV (reference sequence). Trimming stripped 6 bases from V and 10 bases from J, with 22 bases between. The CDR3 consists of 15 residues. The CDR3 loop reads CASSLSQRGSTEQFF. DNA of the CDR3: TGTGCCAGCAGCCTCTCGCAACGGGGCAGTACGGAGCAGTTCTTC.

This clonotype was recorded many times. This rearrangement joins TRBV2 to TRBJ1-6; D gene unclear. The CDR3 extends over 17 amino acids. CDR1 is SNHLY and CDR2 is FYNNEI in the germline V gene. V was cut by 4 bases and J by 0 bases, with 13 bases left in between. The CDR3: CASSGEHESSYNSPLHF. The CDR3 DNA reads as TGTGCCAGCAGTGGCGAACATGAGAGCTCCTATAATTCACCCCTCCACTTT.

The chain combines TRBV3-1 with TRBJ2-7, with D unclear. The CDR3 is 12 amino acids. Looked up from germline, CDR1 is LGHDT and CDR2 is YNNKEL (reference sequence). V gave up 6 bases and J gave up 7 bases, with 13 bases separating them. CDR3 DNA: TGTGCCAGCAGTCTACTACACAATGAGCAGTACGTC. Protein sequence: CASSLLHNEQYV.

This clonotype was detected ten times or more. This chain connects TRBV28 to TRBJ2-1; TRBD1 is a possible D gene (6 bases). Germline V lookup: CDR1 MDHEN, CDR2 SYDVKM. This CDR3 comprises 15 residues. Trimming left V 4 bases short and J 0 bases short, with 10 bases between. The CDR3 region has the DNA TGTGCCAGCAGTTCCGGGACAAGCTCCTACAATGAGCAGTTCTTC. Its protein is CASSSGTSSYNEQFF.

Points on this clonotype: A much larger clone differs by one base, so this may be a read error. The chain recombines TRBV7-2 with TRBJ2-7; D unclear. The CDR3 is 14 amino acids. The V gene's germline CDR1 is SGHTA and CDR2 FQGNSA. CDR3 bases: TGCGCCAGCAGCAGTACCGAGACGAAATGGGAGCAGTACTTC. Translating it yields CASSSTETKWEQYF.

At least ten counts were recorded for this clonotype. J is TRBJ2-5 and V is TRBV6-1; 10 bases fit TRBD2. The germline gives CDR1 MNHNS, CDR2 SASEGT. Trimming at V came to 6 bases and at J to 2 bases, leaving 6 bases not matched to a gene. The CDR3 spans 15 residues. The CDR3 is CASRRILAGQETQYF. The CDR3 DNA follows: TGTGCCAGCAGGCGTATACTAGCGGGGCAAGAGACCCAGTACTTC.

The rearrangement links TRBV7-8 to TRBJ2-1; D not certain. The germline V gene encodes CDR1 SGHVS and CDR2 FQNEAQ. V dropped 7 bases and J dropped 4 bases, with 17 bases sitting between them. The CDR3 covers 15 residues. This CDR3 reads CASTPTALPYNEQFF. The CDR3 bases are TGTGCCAGCACCCCGACGGCCCTGCCTTACAATGAGCAGTTCTTC.

This clonotype was counted many times. This sequence joins TRBV4-1 and TRBJ1-1, with D hard to call. The CDR3 length is 13 residues. Germline V gives CDR1 MGHRA, CDR2 YSYEKL. V was pared by 4 bases and J by 5 bases, with 11 bases between. The CDR3 bases are TGCGCCAGCAGCCCGGCGGGATCTACTGAAGCTTTCTTT. Its protein product is CASSPAGSTEAFF.

This clonotype was counted many times. This chain joins TRBV3-1 and TRBJ2-7; D call uncertain. The germline gives CDR1 LGHDT, CDR2 YNNKEL (reference sequence). V was cut by 4 bases and J by 6 bases, with 13 bases left in between. This CDR3 has 13 residues. CDR3: CASSREGPGEQYF. The DNA of the CDR3 is TGTGCCAGCAGCCGTGAAGGACCCGGCGAGCAGTACTTC.

This clonotype came up many times. V is TRBV28 and J is TRBJ2-7; D uncertain. This CDR3 region has 12 residues. In germline, CDR1 is MDHEN, CDR2 SYDVKM. The V gene lost 3 bases and the J gene lost 2 bases, with 5 bases spanning the gap. The CDR3 spells CASSFQPYEQYF. The DNA for the CDR3 is TGTGCCAGCAGTTTCCAACCCTACGAGCAGTACTTC.

Here the CDR3 reads CARRLLTHRGAAPFF. The CDR3 DNA reads TGCGCCCGCCGCCTACTGACCCATCGGGGCGCTGCGCCGTTCTTC. The chain is built from TRBV4-1 and TRBJ2-1; D tentatively reads TRBD1 or TRBD2 (5 bases each). The germline V gene has CDR1 MGHRA and CDR2 YSYEKL. This CDR3 comprises 15 residues. V was trimmed by 11 bases and J by 15 bases, leaving 32 bases between them.

This clonotype was detected ten times or more. The rearrangement uses TRBV5-1 and TRBJ2-6, with D unclear. V lost 0 bases, J lost 9 bases, and 7 bases lay in between. Germline CDR1 is SGHRS and CDR2 is YFSETQ. CDR3 length equals 13 residues. CDR3 region: CASSLDQINVLTF. The CDR3 coding sequence is TGCGCCAGCAGCTTGGACCAGATCAACGTCCTGACTTTC.

In its sample, this clonotype was seen many times. CDR3 protein: CSARASGGYEQYF. CDR3 coding DNA: TGCAGTGCTAGGGCTAGCGGGGGATACGAGCAGTACTTC. The chain recombines TRBV20-1 with TRBJ2-7; 10 bases match TRBD2. V lost 3 bases to trimming and J lost 4 bases; unmatched junction nucleotides: 3. This CDR3 region has 13 residues. Germline V lookup: CDR1 DFQATT, CDR2 SNEGSKA (reference sequence).